This TCR beta chain was recovered during a study of cytomegalovirus exposure and HLA in healthy donors. Overall study findings and caveats: A later analysis found most CMV-associated TCR beta chains apparently HLA-restricted. It was about 150 TCR beta chains that were listed as cytomegalovirus-associated.

A multiplex PCR was run with 60 Vbeta primers and 13 Jbeta primers. Generated by immunoSEQ multiplex PCR, the TCRdb table keeps only in-frame clones and is missing some. In the table there are 150,000 to 200,000 clones, approximately 71% of which are singletons. This CDR3 has 17 amino acids. The V gene's germline CDR1 is MGHRA and CDR2 YSYEKL. The junction had 5 bases not matched to a gene; V was cut back by 0 bases and J by 0 bases. On this clone: Its antigen is currently unknown.

Material for sequencing was PBMCs. The receptor's source is a male donor in good health and CMV-seronegative. This rearrangement joins TRBV4-1 to TRBJ2-1; 7 nucleotides agree with TRBD2. CDR3 residues: CASSQDPSGISYNEQFF. DNA for the CDR3: TGCGCCAGCAGCCAAGATCCGAGCGGGATCTCCTACAATGAGCAGTTCTTC.